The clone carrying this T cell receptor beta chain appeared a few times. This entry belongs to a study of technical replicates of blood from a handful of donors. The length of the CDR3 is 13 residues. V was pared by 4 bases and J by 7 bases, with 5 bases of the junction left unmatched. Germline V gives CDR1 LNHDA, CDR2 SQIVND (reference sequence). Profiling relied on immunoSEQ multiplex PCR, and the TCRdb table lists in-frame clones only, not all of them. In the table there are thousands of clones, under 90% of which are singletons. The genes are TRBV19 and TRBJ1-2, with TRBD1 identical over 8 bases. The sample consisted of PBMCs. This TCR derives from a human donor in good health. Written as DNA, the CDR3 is TGTGCCAGTAGTACACTCGACAGGGGTGGCTACACCTTC. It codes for CASSTLDRGGYTF.